This entry is about one TCR beta chain. Only a few counts were recorded for this clonotype. Its antigen remains unidentified. Base qualities are not at hand, and no much larger clone is one base apart. Sequenced using an Illumina HiSeq 1500. TCRdb reworked the public reads: Q25 trimming with fastp, MiXCR clone assembly, productive beta chains retained. Entries are consolidated by CDR3 protein sequence, retaining the most common genes and DNA. The sample yields 150,000 to 200,000 distinct CDR3 sequences; roughly 20% were counted once. The leading ten clones occupy 2.9% of the sample. This sample was taken from a study of T cell repertoires in cytomegalovirus infection (dated by TCRdb to about 2019). With respect to the entire study: Donor HLA type was relevant to the analysis, as public TCR beta signatures indicated carriage of CMV infection together with the matching HLA type.

Taken from the germline V gene, the CDR1 and CDR2 loops are MNHEY and SVGEGT. From the cysteine up to the phenylalanine, the CDR3 has a length of 15 residues. Only the CDR3 portion is preserved as DNA: 45 bases, with reading frame beginning at the first base. V drops 2 bases and J drops 3 bases, leaving 13 bases in between. Study-wide conclusions, independent of this receptor: The ex vivo response was dominated by HLA-C-restricted CMV-specific TCR beta clonotypes, which also provided the single most frequent clonotype in two of eight donors. Carriers of CMV infection plus the relevant HLA type were discriminated by the cumulative frequency of public TCR beta family members in the study cohort and in an independent approximately 360-donor cohort.

The clonotype was recovered from a human donor in good health (CMV status not recorded). Some clones in this sample may be carry-over from other donors' samples. The V and J segments used are TRBV6-2 or TRBV6-3 and TRBJ1-1; no confident D gene assignment can be made. Sequencing was carried out using PBMCs. The bases read TGTGCCAGCAGTTACCCTCGGACGGCCGACACTGAAGCTTTCTTT. Translated, this gives CASSYPRTADTEAFF.